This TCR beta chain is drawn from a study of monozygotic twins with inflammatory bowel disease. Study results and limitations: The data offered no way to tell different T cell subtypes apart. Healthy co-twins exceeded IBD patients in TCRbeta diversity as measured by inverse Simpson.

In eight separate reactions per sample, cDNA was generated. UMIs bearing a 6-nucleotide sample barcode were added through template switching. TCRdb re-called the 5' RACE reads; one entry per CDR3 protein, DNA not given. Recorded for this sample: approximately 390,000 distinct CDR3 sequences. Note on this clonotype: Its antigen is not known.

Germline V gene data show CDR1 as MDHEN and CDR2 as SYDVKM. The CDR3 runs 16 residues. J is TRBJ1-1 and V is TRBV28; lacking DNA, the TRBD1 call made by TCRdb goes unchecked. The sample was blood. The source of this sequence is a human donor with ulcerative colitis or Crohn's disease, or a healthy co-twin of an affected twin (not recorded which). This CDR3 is CASSSLPGQGKTEAFF.